This TCR beta chain was found in a study of T cells after posttransplantation cyclophosphamide. Regarding the study as a whole: TRB overlap between skin or GI tissue T cells and blood was limited. Later blood repertoires were often dominated by clones from the donor CD8+ memory compartment. After PTCy, TRB diversity resembled that of CNI/methotrexate controls.

The CDR3 runs to 16 residues. After removal of 3 bases from V and 2 bases from J, the junction contained 7 bases not matched to a gene. The germline V gene encodes CDR1 MGHRA and CDR2 YSYEKL. With respect to this clone: Its antigen is not known.

TCRdb keeps only in-frame clones here, not all; method: immunoSEQ multiplex PCR. Of approximately 52,000 clones listed, about 82% are singletons. This chain connects TRBV4-1 to TRBJ2-1; 7 positions agree with TRBD2. Sequencing was done on a sample of PBMCs. The clonotype was recovered from a man in his thirties or forties with a blood cancer, CMV-positive, and with a related stem cell donor. For the CDR3, the DNA is TGCGCCAGCAGCCAGGCCAAGCGGGACCCCTACAATGAGCAGTTCTTC. Residues: CASSQAKRDPYNEQFF.